Given below is one T cell receptor beta chain in context. Its specificity is unknown. This CDR3 is built from 13 residues. The germline V gene has CDR1 SGDLS and CDR2 YYNGEE. Deletions cut 2 bases from V and 6 bases from J, with 8 bases between. The sample belongs to a study of regulatory T cells in long-lasting Graves disease. Looking at the study overall: Graves' patients, diagnosed recently, had received antithyroid drugs under 3 months.

As for time point: newly diagnosed GD, antithyroid drugs for less than 3 months. PBMCs provided the RNA from which the TCR library was made. Assembly of TCR beta libraries relied on iRepertoire HTBI primers together with Arm-PCR of CDR3 regions. Via MiXCR, TCRdb re-called the multiplex PCR reads, giving one row per CDR3 protein. Found here are 380,000 or so distinct CDR3 sequences, about 17% of them singletons; the top ten hold roughly 21%. Study findings and constraints: Persistent disease samples used TRBV28, TRBJ1-2 and TRBJ2-5 preferentially.

These same records also appear under a second study, on T cells in Graves' hyperthyroidism and ophthalmopathy. That paper notes: The HTBI primer set was used in a first-round RT-PCR of the TCR CDR3.

This chain links TRBV9 with TRBJ2-2; D is uncertain. The sequencing used peripheral blood mononuclear cells (PBMCs), collected at new diagnosis, from a patient treated with antithyroid drugs. This clonotype originated in a woman aged 18-29 years with Graves disease. The CDR3 nucleotides read TGTGCCAGCAGCGTGAATAGCCCCGGGGAGCTGTTTTTT. It is translated as CASSVNSPGELFF.